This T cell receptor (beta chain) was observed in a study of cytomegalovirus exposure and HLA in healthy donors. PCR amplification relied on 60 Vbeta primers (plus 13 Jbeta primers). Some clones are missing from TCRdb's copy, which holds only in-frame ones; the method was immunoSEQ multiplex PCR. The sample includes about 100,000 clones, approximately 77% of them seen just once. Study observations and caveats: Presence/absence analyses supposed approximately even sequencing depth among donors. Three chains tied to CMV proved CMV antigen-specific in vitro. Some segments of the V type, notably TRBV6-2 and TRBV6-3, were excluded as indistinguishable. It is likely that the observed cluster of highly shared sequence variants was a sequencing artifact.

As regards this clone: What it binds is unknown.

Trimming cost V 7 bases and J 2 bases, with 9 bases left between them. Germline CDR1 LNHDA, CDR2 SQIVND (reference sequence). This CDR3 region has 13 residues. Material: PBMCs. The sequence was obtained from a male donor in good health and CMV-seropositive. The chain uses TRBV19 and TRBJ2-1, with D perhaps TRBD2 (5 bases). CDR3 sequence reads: CASKEAAYNEQFF. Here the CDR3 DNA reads TGTGCCAGTAAGGAGGCAGCCTACAATGAGCAGTTCTTC.